The 10 T cell receptor beta chains below all came from one sample that was sequenced in a study of blood T cell repertoires in COVID-19. Data came from immunoSEQ multiplex PCR; TCRdb stores just in-frame clones and leaves some out. The sample yields 50,000 to 65,000 clones, 80% to 90% seen once. The sequenced sample consisted of peripheral blood. Receptor source: a woman aged 55-70 years with acute or convalescent COVID-19.

This clone was picked up one time. Other DNA sequences in this specimen translate into the identical CDR3. This chain links TRBV6-5 with TRBJ1-1; 7 bases map to TRBD1. The V gene's germline CDR1 is MNHEY and CDR2 SVGAGI. The CDR3 length is 15 residues. J lost 4 bases, V lost 2 bases, and 7 bases had no gene match. CDR3 DNA sequence: TGTGCCAGCAGTTACCCCGGGACAGTCCCCACTGAAGCTTTCTTT. It translates to CASSYPGTVPTEAFF.

The chain combines TRBV11-2 with TRBJ1-1; D might be TRBD1 (5 bases). The germline V gene encodes CDR1 SGHAT and CDR2 FQNNGV. V was clipped by 2 bases and J by 0 bases, with 10 bases between them. CDR3 size: 15 residues. The CDR3 DNA reads as TGTGCCAGCAGCTTAAGGGGCAGCTTGAACACTGAAGCTTTCTTT. Translation: CASSLRGSLNTEAFF.

This chain joins TRBV18 and TRBJ2-4, with 7 positions matching TRBD2. The CDR3 is 14 residues long. Germline V gives CDR1 KGHSH, CDR2 LQKENI. After removal of 3 bases from V and 8 bases from J, the junction contained 7 bases not matched to a gene. CDR3 sequence reads: CASSPGRARDIQYF. The CDR3 DNA follows: TGTGCCAGCTCACCGGGGAGGGCCAGGGACATTCAGTACTTC.

The rearrangement links TRBV28 to TRBJ1-5, with 8 bases matching TRBD1. The germline V gene encodes CDR1 MDHEN and CDR2 SYDVKM. The V and J ends lost 3 bases and 2 bases, in that order; junction bases with no gene match: 3. CDR3 size: 15 residues. The CDR3 nucleotides are TGTGCCAGCAGTTTGTTACAGGGGGGCAATCAGCCCCAGCATTTT. It is translated as CASSLLQGGNQPQHF. The full variable domain, its missing parts supplied by reference TRBV28 and TRBJ1-5, is DVKVTQSSRYLVKRTGEKVFLECVQDMDHENMFWYRQDPGLGLRLIYFSYDVKMKEKGDIPEGYSVSREKKERFSLILESASTNQTSMYLCASSLLQGGNQPQHFGDGTRLSIL.

This chain connects TRBV27 to TRBJ1-2; 7 nucleotides align to TRBD1. The junction had 10 bases not matched to a gene; V was cut back by 6 bases and J by 3 bases. The CDR3 loop spans 15 amino acids. Per the germline V gene, CDR1 is MNHEY and CDR2 is SMNVEV (reference sequence). The CDR3, as DNA: TGTGCCAGCAGGACAGGGTCTAAGGGGGACTATGGCTACACCTTC. It specifies CASRTGSKGDYGYTF.

V and J are TRBV3-1 (or the pseudogene TRBV3-2) and TRBJ2-7, with D hard to call. The V and J ends lost 1 base and 1 base respectively, with 20 bases between them. There are 18 residues in the CDR3. Germline lookup yields CDR1 LGHDT and CDR2 YNNKEL (reference sequence). CDR3: CASSQGIALPPRSYEQYF. The DNA for the CDR3 is TGTGCCAGCAGCCAAGGGATCGCTTTACCCCCCAGGTCCTACGAGCAGTACTTC.

V gene TRBV5-1 combines with J gene TRBJ1-4, with D possibly being TRBD1 (5 bases). The CDR3 runs 18 residues. The V end lost 4 bases, the J end lost 1 base, and 20 bases lay between the germline ends. Germline loops: CDR1 SGHRS, CDR2 YFSETQ. The CDR3 protein is CASSPSGRGGLTNEKLFF. The DNA of the CDR3 is TGCGCCAGCAGCCCATCCGGGCGGGGGGGTCTAACTAATGAAAAACTGTTTTTT. Using reference TRBV5-1 and TRBJ1-4 for the parts outside the CDR3, the full variable domain is KAGVTQTPRYLIKTRGQQVTLSCSPISGHRSVSWYQQTPGQGLQFLFEYFSETQRNKGNFPGRFSGRQFSNSRSEMNVSTLELGDSALYLCASSPSGRGGLTNEKLFFGSGTQLSVL.

V gene TRBV30 combines with J gene TRBJ1-6; a weak D match, TRBD1 (6 bases). This CDR3 region has 14 residues. Between the trimmed V and J ends, which lost 3 bases and 10 bases, there was a span of 16 bases. CDR1 and CDR2 (germline): GTSNPN, SVGIG (reference sequence). CDR3 bases: TGTGCCTGGAGCCTATCCGGGGGGCTGTCACCCCTCCACTTT. It specifies CAWSLSGGLSPLHF. Full variable domain (remainder filled in from reference TRBV30 and TRBJ1-6): SQTIHQWPATLVQPVGSPLSLECTVEGTSNPNLYWYRQAAGRGLQLLFYSVGIGQISSEVPQNLSASRPQDRQFILSSKKLLLSDSGFYLCAWSLSGGLSPLHFGNGTRLTVT.

The genes are TRBV2 and TRBJ1-5, with D unresolved. The CDR3 consists of 12 residues. V gave up 7 bases and J gave up 3 bases, with 7 bases separating them. Germline CDR1 and CDR2: SNHLY and FYNNEI. In DNA, the CDR3 is TGTGCCAGCAACTACTACAATCAGCCCCAGCATTTT. Its translation: CASNYYNQPQHF.

V gene TRBV7-7 combines with J gene TRBJ2-3, with unresolved D. This CDR3 has 15 amino acids. Germline V gene data show CDR1 as SSHAT and CDR2 as FNYEAQ (reference sequence). Between the trimmed V and J ends, which lost 5 bases and 2 bases, there was a span of 14 bases. CDR3 protein: CASSPLVTHTDTQYF. The DNA of the CDR3 is TGTGCCAGCAGCCCCTTAGTGACTCACACAGATACGCAGTATTTT.